This T cell receptor beta chain came from a study of cytomegalovirus exposure and HLA in healthy donors. Germline V gene lookup returns CDR1 PRHDT and CDR2 FYEKMQ (reference sequence). V lost 3 bases and J 1 base, leaving 6 bases between the germline ends. The CDR3 is made up of 14 amino acids. 13 Jbeta primers and 60 Vbeta primers were used for the PCR. Some clones are missing from TCRdb's copy, which holds only in-frame ones; the method was immunoSEQ multiplex PCR. Recorded for this sample: around 74,000 clones. What was sequenced was PBMCs. The origin of this receptor is a man between 50 and 59 years old in good health and CMV-seropositive. The chain employs TRBV13 and TRBJ2-2, with D hard to call. CDR3 in amino acids: CASSFHLNTGELFF. DNA for the CDR3: TGTGCCAGCAGCTTCCACTTGAACACCGGGGAGCTGTTTTTT.